These 29 T cell receptor beta chains were sequenced from one sample in a study of blood T cell repertoires in COVID-19. Repertoires were generated with immunoSEQ multiplex PCR, while TCRdb's copy carries only in-frame clones and drops some. Among tens of thousands of clones, roughly 84% were seen once, and the ten largest hold under 30%. Sequenced material: peripheral blood. These TCRs come from a human donor in a cohort sampled during active COVID-19.

This clone was recorded a few times. V usage is TRBV7-2 and J usage is TRBJ2-6; D is possibly TRBD2 (5 bases). Germline lookup yields CDR1 SGHTA and CDR2 FQGNSA. V lost 7 bases to trimming and J lost 3 bases, with 10 bases between them. This CDR3 contains 14 residues. This chain's CDR3 is CASTRGFGANVLTF. The CDR3 DNA reads as TGTGCCAGCACACGGGGATTTGGGGCCAACGTCCTGACTTTC.

CDR3 in amino acids: CATSDSGQGIDGEQFF. The CDR3 nucleotides read TGTGCCACCAGTGATTCTGGACAGGGAATTGATGGTGAGCAGTTCTTC. V and J are TRBV24-1 and TRBJ2-1; 8 bases are shared with TRBD1. V lost 2 bases, J lost 9 bases, and 11 bases stayed unmatched. Looked up from germline, CDR1 is KGHDR and CDR2 is SFDVKD. This CDR3 comprises 16 residues.

The rearrangement joins TRBV5-1 to TRBJ1-2; D gene ambiguous. V lost 0 bases and J 7 bases, leaving 7 bases between the germline ends. The CDR3 is 12 amino acids. Germline-derived CDR1 and CDR2 are SGHRS and YFSETQ. The CDR3 sequence: CASSLDRAGYTF. The DNA of the CDR3 is TGCGCCAGCAGCTTGGACAGAGCTGGCTACACCTTC.

The chain couples TRBV7-2 to TRBJ2-5; TRBD2 matches 12 bases. The germline V gene has CDR1 SGHTA and CDR2 FQGNSA. This CDR3 region has 18 residues. V gave up 3 bases and J gave up 3 bases; unmatched junction bases: 11. CDR3 coding DNA: TGTGCCAGCAGCTTGGCTAGCGGGGGGGCCCCCTCCGAAGAGACCCAGTACTTC. This sequence encodes CASSLASGGAPSEETQYF.

This clone showed up just a few times. This chain uses TRBV6-6 with TRBJ2-5; D is unresolved. The CDR3 spans 13 residues. The V gene lost 7 bases and the J gene lost 3 bases, with 12 bases spanning the gap. Germline lookup yields CDR1 MNHNY and CDR2 SVGAGI (reference sequence). The CDR3 DNA follows: TGTGCCAGCACCCAAGGCCGGGAAGAGACCCAGTACTTC. This codes for CASTQGREETQYF.

The V gene is TRBV27, the J gene TRBJ2-3; tentative D call: TRBD1 (6 bases). Germline CDR1 reads MNHEY; CDR2 reads SMNVEV (reference sequence). The V end lost 6 bases, the J end lost 4 bases, and 11 bases lay between the germline ends. The CDR3 has 13 amino acids. The CDR3, as DNA: TGTGCCAGCAGCCCGGCAGGGGCAGATACGCAGTATTTT. This translates into CASSPAGADTQYF.

The J gene is TRBJ2-7, the V gene TRBV5-6, with 9 bases identical to TRBD2. The CDR3 is 14 residues long. V shed 4 bases and J 0 bases; nucleotides not matched to a gene: 2. Germline CDR1 SGHDT, CDR2 YYEEEE. The CDR3 reads CASSLSGSSYEQYF. CDR3 DNA: TGTGCCAGCAGCCTTAGCGGGAGCTCCTACGAGCAGTACTTC.

This chain joins TRBV28 and TRBJ2-7, with 9 bases fitting TRBD1. V lost 3 bases and J lost 3; bases outside the gene matches: 0. CDR1 and CDR2 from the germline V gene are MDHEN and SYDVKM. The CDR3 length is 13 residues. The CDR3 nucleotides read TGTGCCAGCAGTTTGACAGGGGGCTACGAGCAGTACTTC. Amino acid sequence: CASSLTGGYEQYF.

The rearrangement joins TRBV27 to TRBJ2-3, with TRBD2 matching over 10 bases. V was pared by 0 bases and J by 3 bases, with 3 bases of the junction left unmatched. The germline V gene encodes CDR1 MNHEY and CDR2 SMNVEV (reference sequence). This CDR3 has 16 residues. The CDR3 sequence is CASSLSALAGTDTQYF. In nucleotides, the CDR3 is TGTGCCAGCAGTTTATCGGCACTAGCGGGAACAGATACGCAGTATTTT.

V and J are TRBV27 and TRBJ2-7, with D possibly matching TRBD1 (6 bases). V was shortened by 9 bases and J by 0 bases, with 18 bases between the two germline ends. The V gene's germline CDR1 is MNHEY and CDR2 SMNVEV (reference sequence). The CDR3 is made up of 15 amino acids. The CDR3 nucleotides read TGTGCCAGTCACCTGAGGGGGTGGAGCTCCTACGAGCAGTACTTC. Translation: CASHLRGWSSYEQYF.

The chain has TRBV12-5 and TRBJ2-7; possible D gene TRBD2, 5 bases. V gave up 4 bases and J gave up 4 bases, with 14 bases separating them. Germline loops: CDR1 LGHNT, CDR2 FRNRAP. The length of the CDR3 is 14 residues. CDR3 sequence (DNA): TGTGCTAGTGGTTACGGACTTGATTTTTACGAGCAGTACTTC. Its protein is CASGYGLDFYEQYF.

The V gene is TRBV2, the J gene TRBJ1-1; TRBD1 might be the D (5 bases). Germline-derived CDR1 and CDR2 are SNHLY and FYNNEI. V lost 5 bases and J lost 8, with 15 bases in between. The CDR3 consists of 13 residues. The CDR3 loop is CASSYDRGDEAFF. The CDR3 DNA is TGTGCCAGCAGTTACGATAGGGGCGACGAAGCTTTCTTT. Drawing the rest from reference TRBV2 and TRBJ1-1, the complete variable domain is EPEVTQTPSHQVTQMGQEVILRCVPISNHLYFYWYRQILGQKVEFLVSFYNNEISEKSEIFDDQFSVERPDGSNFTLKIRSTKLEDSAMYFCASSYDRGDEAFFGQGTRLTVV.

The chain combines TRBV4-1 with TRBJ2-4, with TRBD1 matching 9 bases. The J segment lost 2 bases and the V segment lost 2 bases, leaving 7 bases of the junction unmatched. Germline V lookup: CDR1 MGHRA, CDR2 YSYEKL. CDR3 length equals 17 residues. The CDR3 loop is CASSQPTGGSTKNIQYF. The CDR3, as DNA: TGCGCCAGCAGCCAACCCACAGGGGGCTCAACCAAAAACATTCAGTACTTC.

This chain uses TRBV14 with TRBJ2-1; 10 bases line up with TRBD2. Germline CDR1 reads SGHDN; CDR2 reads FVKESK. This CDR3 spans 17 amino acids. V was clipped by 10 bases and J by 0 bases; unmatched bases: 12. CDR3: CATRGGAGGSSYNEQFF. CDR3 sequence (DNA): TGTGCCACTCGAGGGGGAGCGGGGGGGAGCTCCTACAATGAGCAGTTCTTC.

The gene calls are TRBV27 and TRBJ2-2; D ambiguous. There are 16 residues in the CDR3. CDR1 is MNHEY, CDR2 SMNVEV, per germline (reference sequence). Between the trimmed V and J ends, which lost 10 bases and 4 bases, there was a span of 22 bases. The CDR3 coding sequence is TGTGCCACCAAAACGCACCCAGCGCTTTTCACCGGGGAGCTGTTTTTT. This codes for CATKTHPALFTGELFF.

The chain recombines TRBV7-9 with TRBJ2-7; 8 bases align to TRBD2. The CDR3 contains 14 residues. Germline V CDR1 and CDR2: SEHNR, FQNEAQ (reference sequence). Unmatched junction bases numbered 10, after V lost 6 bases and J lost 6 bases. The CDR3 DNA reads as TGTGCCAGCAGTCCCCTCGCGGGGGGCTCCGAGCAGTACTTC. It translates to CASSPLAGGSEQYF.

This chain uses TRBV19 with TRBJ1-4; TRBD1 aligns across 9 bases. Germline V gives CDR1 LNHDA, CDR2 SQIVND (reference sequence). The junction had 5 bases not matched to a gene; V was cut back by 5 bases and J by 7 bases. The CDR3 has 14 residues. The CDR3 DNA reads TGTGCCAGTAGTGCACAGGGGGCTTTTGAAAAACTGTTTTTT. Amino acid sequence: CASSAQGAFEKLFF. The full variable domain, rest sourced from reference TRBV19 and TRBJ1-4, is DGGITQSPKYLFRKEGQNVTLSCEQNLNHDAMYWYRQDPGQGLRLIYYSQIVNDFQKGDIAEGYSVSREKKESFPLTVTSAQKNPTAFYLCASSAQGAFEKLFFGSGTQLSVL.

V and J are TRBV11-2 and TRBJ2-2; D unresolved. Germline V gene lookup returns CDR1 SGHAT and CDR2 FQNNGV. V was cut by 1 base and J by 4 bases, with 13 bases left in between. There are 16 residues in the CDR3. The CDR3 coding sequence is TGTGCCAGCAGCTTAGTAGGCGGATTAGGCACCGGGGAGCTGTTTTTT. Translation gives CASSLVGGLGTGELFF.

The table lists this clone with a few counts. V and J are TRBV18 and TRBJ1-1; the D gene is possibly TRBD1 (5 bases). Germline CDR1 and CDR2: KGHSH and LQKENI. With 2 bases removed from V and 8 bases from J, the gap between germline ends came to 12 bases. The CDR3 totals 13 residues. The CDR3 DNA reads TGTGCCAGCTCACCAGTCCAGGGCTGGGAAGCTTTCTTT. It codes for CASSPVQGWEAFF.

The chain joins TRBV6-6 to TRBJ2-5, with D possibly matching TRBD1 (6 bases). The CDR3 length is 17 residues. Trimming removed 5 bases at V and 2 bases at J, with 21 bases between. Germline-derived CDR1 and CDR2 are MNHNY and SVGAGI (reference sequence). The CDR3 spells CASSPADYRVPQETQYF. DNA for the CDR3: TGTGCCAGCAGTCCCGCAGATTACAGGGTTCCGCAAGAGACCCAGTACTTC.

V and J are TRBV28 and TRBJ1-6, with 7 bases lining up with TRBD1. Germline-derived CDR1 and CDR2 are MDHEN and SYDVKM. With 6 bases clipped from V and 0 bases from J, the junction kept 5 bases outside the gene matches. The CDR3 consists of 16 residues. The CDR3 region has the DNA TGTGCCAGCAGCCTGACAGGGAGCTCCTATAATTCACCCCTCCACTTT. Translated: CASSLTGSSYNSPLHF.

The rearrangement joins TRBV28 to TRBJ1-4; TRBD1 aligns across 7 bases. This CDR3 is 12 amino acids long. Germline values: CDR1 MDHEN, CDR2 SYDVKM. With 3 bases clipped from V and 11 bases from J, the junction kept 3 bases outside the gene matches. The CDR3 bases are TGTGCCAGCAGTTTTGGACAGGATAAACTGTTTTTT. Translation: CASSFGQDKLFF.

The chain recombines TRBV6-6 with TRBJ1-6; D is ambiguous. The CDR3 consists of 12 residues. Germline CDR1 MNHNY, CDR2 SVGAGI (reference sequence). Between the trimmed V and J ends, which lost 5 bases and 15 bases, there was a span of 14 bases. CDR3 bases: TGTGCCAGCAGTCCCCCGGGTCAAGGCCTCCACTTT. The encoded protein is CASSPPGQGLHF.

This chain joins TRBV2 and TRBJ1-2; no definite D call. Germline CDR1 reads SNHLY; CDR2 reads FYNNEI. The CDR3 contains 16 residues. The V end was cut by 0 bases, the J end by 2 bases, with 13 bases between. CDR3 in DNA: TGTGCCAGCAGTGAAGCGGGAGGGAATTGGAACTATGGCTACACCTTC. Translating gives CASSEAGGNWNYGYTF.

This chain uses TRBV13 with TRBJ1-3; D gene ambiguous. This CDR3 spans 14 amino acids. Trimming stripped 4 bases from V and 6 bases from J, with 13 bases between. Germline CDR1 reads PRHDT; CDR2 reads FYEKMQ (reference sequence). CDR3 sequence (DNA): TGTGCCAGCAGCTCCTCACGAACTGCAAACACCATATATTTT. Translating it yields CASSSSRTANTIYF.

The chain links TRBV6-4 to TRBJ2-2; possibly TRBD2 for D (6 bases). This CDR3 has 14 amino acids. CDR1 is MRHNA and CDR2 is SNTAGT in the germline V gene. Trimming stripped 6 bases from V and 1 base from J, with 9 bases between. CDR3 sequence reads: CASSQGGNTGELFF. The CDR3 coding sequence is TGTGCCAGCAGCCAGGGAGGGAACACCGGGGAGCTGTTTTTT.

This chain links TRBV3-1 (or the pseudogene TRBV3-2) with TRBJ2-5, with no clear D. The germline gives CDR1 LGHDT, CDR2 YNNKEL (reference sequence). The CDR3 runs 15 residues. V lost 1 base and J 1 base, leaving 10 bases between the germline ends. This chain's CDR3 is CASSQGAGLQETQYF. The CDR3 nucleotides are TGTGCCAGCAGCCAAGGGGCAGGTCTCCAAGAGACCCAGTACTTC.

This chain links TRBV6-5 with TRBJ1-4; D is unresolved. Germline V lookup: CDR1 MNHEY, CDR2 SVGAGI. The CDR3 is 15 amino acids. The V gene lost 2 bases and the J gene lost 8 bases, with 15 bases spanning the gap. In DNA form, the CDR3 reads TGTGCCAGCAGTTACGGGCGGGGATTTAGAGAAAAACTGTTTTTT. Translating it yields CASSYGRGFREKLFF.

V and J are TRBV7-2 and TRBJ2-3, with unresolved D. The germline V gene has CDR1 SGHTA and CDR2 FQGNSA. The CDR3 is made up of 11 amino acids. V was cut by 5 bases and J by 6 bases, with 6 bases left in between. CDR3 nucleotide sequence: TGTGCCAGCAGCCCCATGGATACGCAGTATTTT. Residues: CASSPMDTQYF.